This entry lists 19 T cell receptor beta chains sequenced from one sample in a study of preoperative IRX-2 immunotherapy in early breast cancer. Stated treatment: preoperative locoregional IRX-2 cytokine immunotherapy. TCRdb's table, derived via immunoSEQ multiplex PCR, lists solely in-frame clones and lacks some. The sample holds 30,000 to 35,000 clones, nearly 95% seen once. This specimen was acquired from a patient treated with IRX-2 immunotherapy. The receptors derive from a human donor with breast cancer.

CDR3 amino acids: CASSQSYSESQYF. As DNA, the CDR3 is TGCGCCAGCAGCCAATCCTATTCGGAGAGTCAGTATTTT. This sequence joins TRBV4-1 and TRBJ2-3; D remains unclear. This CDR3 spans 13 amino acids. Per germline, CDR1 MGHRA and CDR2 YSYEKL. V lost 2 bases and J lost 12, with 15 bases in between.

The rearrangement uses TRBV28 and TRBJ2-1; 8 positions agree with TRBD2. Germline V gene lookup returns CDR1 MDHEN and CDR2 SYDVKM. V dropped 6 bases and J dropped 0; count of bases not matched to a gene: 22. The CDR3 totals 21 residues. DNA for the CDR3: TGTGCCAGCAGAACTAAGGGCATCGGGAGGGCCACTTTAGGCTCCTACAATGAGCAGTTCTTC. It encodes CASRTKGIGRATLGSYNEQFF.

The chain carries TRBV19 and TRBJ2-7, with D unclear. The CDR3 runs to 11 residues. Germline loops: CDR1 LNHDA, CDR2 SQIVND (reference sequence). Trimming left V 5 bases short and J 2 bases short, with 4 bases between. The CDR3 nucleotides are TGTGCCAGTAGTGATACCTACGAGCAGTACTTC. Translating gives CASSDTYEQYF. Full variable domain (remainder filled in from reference TRBV19 and TRBJ2-7): DGGITQSPKYLFRKEGQNVTLSCEQNLNHDAMYWYRQDPGQGLRLIYYSQIVNDFQKGDIAEGYSVSREKKESFPLTVTSAQKNPTAFYLCASSDTYEQYFGPGTRLTVT.

The J gene is TRBJ1-4, the V gene TRBV10-2, with D possibly being TRBD1 (5 bases). This CDR3 region has 14 residues. V dropped 0 bases and J dropped 7 bases, with 9 bases sitting between them. Germline assignment: CDR1 WSHSY and CDR2 SAAADI. The CDR3, as DNA: TGCGCCAGCAGTGAGTCAAGGGGAGTTGAAAAACTGTTTTTT. Translated: CASSESRGVEKLFF.

The chain is built from TRBV18 and TRBJ1-2; TRBD1 matches at 7 bases. The CDR3 has 16 amino acids. J was trimmed by 3 bases and V by 5 bases; bases with no gene match: 12. From germline, CDR1 is KGHSH and CDR2 LQKENI. The CDR3 DNA reads TGTGCCAGCTCAGCAACAGGGACAGCCGTTGACTATGGCTACACCTTC. Translated: CASSATGTAVDYGYTF.

The rearrangement uses TRBV30 and TRBJ2-2; TRBD1 matches at 8 bases. CDR1 is GTSNPN and CDR2 is SVGIG in the germline V gene (reference sequence). With 0 bases clipped from V and 3 bases from J, the junction kept 3 bases outside the gene matches. The length of the CDR3 is 15 residues. CDR3 sequence reads: CAWSVQGAHTGELFF. The CDR3 nucleotides read TGTGCCTGGAGTGTGCAGGGGGCCCACACCGGGGAGCTGTTTTTT.

This chain uses TRBV7-2 with TRBJ2-3; TRBD2 matches at 13 bases. Germline lookup yields CDR1 SGHTA and CDR2 FQGNSA. J lost 5 bases, V lost 2 bases, and 10 bases had no gene match. This CDR3 is 18 amino acids long. The CDR3 reads CASSLRLGLAGVGDTQYF. For the CDR3, the DNA is TGTGCCAGCAGCTTACGCCTTGGACTAGCGGGAGTGGGAGATACGCAGTATTTT.

This rearrangement joins TRBV21-1 to TRBJ2-7. TRBV21-1 is listed as a pseudogene. This CDR3 has 15 amino acids. CDR3 amino acids: CASSGGEGASYEQYF. The CDR3 nucleotides read TGTGCCAGCAGCGGGGGGGAGGGGGCCTCCTACGAGCAGTACTTC.

The V and J genes are TRBV18 and TRBJ2-1, with D possibly being TRBD1 or TRBD2 (5 bases each). The CDR3 runs to 15 residues. V was clipped by 1 base and J by 1 base, with 8 bases between them. Germline V gives CDR1 KGHSH, CDR2 LQKENI. This CDR3 is CASSPLEGSYNEQFF. For the CDR3, the DNA is TGTGCCAGCTCACCACTCGAGGGGTCCTACAATGAGCAGTTCTTC.

In its sample, this clone was seen once. V gene TRBV30 combines with J gene TRBJ2-7; TRBD1 agrees at 7 bases. V gave up 1 base and J gave up 2 bases; unmatched junction bases: 2. CDR3 length: 13 residues. Germline V gives CDR1 GTSNPN, CDR2 SVGIG (reference sequence). The chain's CDR3 is CAWSAGQPYEQYF. Here the CDR3 DNA reads TGTGCCTGGAGTGCGGGACAGCCCTACGAGCAGTACTTC.

The chain is built from TRBV5-1 and TRBJ2-7; 7 nucleotides agree with TRBD2. The CDR3 runs 15 residues. Trimming removed 6 bases from V and 7 bases from J; junction bases left unmatched: 16. The germline V gene has CDR1 SGHRS and CDR2 YFSETQ. The CDR3 region is CASTGGTSVFREQYF. The CDR3, as DNA: TGCGCCAGCACAGGTGGAACTAGCGTATTTAGGGAGCAGTACTTC.

The chain is built from TRBV5-1 and TRBJ2-1; 9 positions agree with TRBD1. The germline gives CDR1 SGHRS, CDR2 YFSETQ. V was clipped by 7 bases and J by 10 bases; unmatched bases: 15. The CDR3 spans 15 residues. CDR3 sequence (DNA): TGCGCCAGCCACTATCGCCCTACAGGGGGCCCGGAGCAGTTCTTC. Its protein product is CASHYRPTGGPEQFF.

The chain uses TRBV5-4 and TRBJ2-7; D might be TRBD1 (6 bases). CDR1 is SGHNT, CDR2 YYREEE, per germline (reference sequence). Deletions cut 2 bases from V and 3 bases from J, with 12 bases between. This CDR3 is built from 14 residues. The CDR3 DNA follows: TGTGCCAGCAGCTTCGGACAGAGCCTCTACGAGCAGTACTTC. It is translated as CASSFGQSLYEQYF.

V gene TRBV7-9 combines with J gene TRBJ1-2; D gene uncertain. Germline CDR1 reads SEHNR; CDR2 reads FQNEAQ (reference sequence). Trimming removed 5 bases at V and 7 bases at J, with 14 bases between. The CDR3 has 13 amino acids. Here the CDR3 reads CASSSYPLSGYTF. The CDR3 DNA sequence: TGTGCCAGCAGCAGCTACCCCCTATCTGGCTACACCTTC.

The chain combines TRBV12-1 with TRBJ2-1; the table calls TRBD2, which could not be checked here. TRBV12-1 is assigned pseudogene status. The CDR3 contains 17 residues. The DNA for the CDR3 is TGTGCCAGCAGCTTTGCGCGTCAACTAGCGGGACTACATGAGCAGTTCTTC. This codes for CASSFARQLAGLHEQFF.

The chain carries TRBV5-7 and TRBJ1-5, with 7 positions matching TRBD1. TRBV5-7 is sorted into the ORF group, with uncertain function. CDR3 size: 14 residues. With V trimmed by 4 bases and J by 6 bases, 7 bases remained unmatched. The chain's CDR3 is CASSDSTGSQPQHF. Here the CDR3 DNA reads TGTGCCAGCAGCGACTCGACAGGGAGTCAGCCCCAGCATTTT.

This clone appeared a single time. The chain is built from TRBV11-2 and TRBJ1-2; D call uncertain. The germline V and J ends were trimmed by 3 bases and 2 bases, with 13 bases remaining between them. The CDR3 spans 15 residues. CDR1 and CDR2 from the germline V gene are SGHAT and FQNNGV. The CDR3 sequence is CASSFTFGRNYGYTF. CDR3 DNA sequence: TGTGCCAGCAGCTTCACATTCGGACGGAACTATGGCTACACCTTC. The full variable domain, in which reference TRBV11-2 and TRBJ1-2 provide the parts outside the CDR3, is EAGVAQSPRYKIIEKRQSVAFWCNPISGHATLYWYQQILGQGPKLLIQFQNNGVVDDSQLPKDRFSAERLKGVDSTLKIQPAKLEDSAVYLCASSFTFGRNYGYTFGSGTRLTVV.

This rearrangement joins TRBV7-9 to TRBJ1-6, with 10 bases aligning to TRBD1. Germline V CDR1 and CDR2: SEHNR, FQNEAQ (reference sequence). This CDR3 has 14 residues. V was pared by 1 base and J by 10 bases, with 1 base of the junction left unmatched. CDR3 sequence: CASSLGTGGSPLHF. CDR3 DNA sequence: TGTGCCAGCAGCTTAGGGACAGGGGGGTCACCCCTCCACTTT.

This chain uses TRBV27 with TRBJ2-6; D gene uncertain. Germline lookup yields CDR1 MNHEY and CDR2 SMNVEV (reference sequence). CDR3 length equals 14 residues. V gave up 3 bases and J gave up 0 bases, with 3 bases separating them. The CDR3 spells CASSLNSGANVLTF. DNA for the CDR3: TGTGCCAGCAGTTTGAACTCTGGGGCCAACGTCCTGACTTTC. Full variable domain (remainder filled in from reference TRBV27 and TRBJ2-6): EAQVTQNPRYLITVTGKKLTVTCSQNMNHEYMSWYRQDPGLGLRQIYYSMNVEVTDKGDVPEGYKVSRKEKRNFPLILESPSPNQTSLYFCASSLNSGANVLTFGAGSRLTVL.